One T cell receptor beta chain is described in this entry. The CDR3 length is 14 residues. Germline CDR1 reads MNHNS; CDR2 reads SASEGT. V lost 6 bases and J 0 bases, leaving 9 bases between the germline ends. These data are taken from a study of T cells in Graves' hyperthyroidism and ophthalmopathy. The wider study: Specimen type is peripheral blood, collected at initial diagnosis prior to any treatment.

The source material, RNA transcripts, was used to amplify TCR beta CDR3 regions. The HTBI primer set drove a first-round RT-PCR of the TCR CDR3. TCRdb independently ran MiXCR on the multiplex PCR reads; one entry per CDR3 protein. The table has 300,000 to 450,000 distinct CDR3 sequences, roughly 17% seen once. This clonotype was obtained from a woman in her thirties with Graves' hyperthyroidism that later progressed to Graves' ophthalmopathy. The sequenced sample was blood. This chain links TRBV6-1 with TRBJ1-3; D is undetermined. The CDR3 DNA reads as TGTGCCAGCAGCCTCTTAAGCTCTGGAAACACCATATATTTT. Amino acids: CASSLLSSGNTIYF.